The following is a T cell receptor (beta chain) sequence with its context. CDR1 SGDLS and CDR2 YYNGEE come from the germline V gene. With 4 bases clipped from V and 3 bases from J, the junction kept 6 bases outside the gene matches. The CDR3 consists of 14 residues. The study ran its PCR with 60 Vbeta and 13 Jbeta primers. Repertoires were generated with immunoSEQ multiplex PCR, while TCRdb's copy carries only in-frame clones and drops some. The sample has approximately 130,000 clones, 75% to 90% seen once. The data derive from a study of cytomegalovirus exposure and HLA in healthy donors. The V and J genes are TRBV9 and TRBJ2-7, with 8 nucleotides matching TRBD1. The sample comprised PBMCs. This TCR derives from a middle-aged man in good health and CMV-seronegative. Here the CDR3 DNA reads TGTGCCAGCAGCCCCCAGGACAGGGTCTACGAGCAGTACTTC. As protein: CASSPQDRVYEQYF.